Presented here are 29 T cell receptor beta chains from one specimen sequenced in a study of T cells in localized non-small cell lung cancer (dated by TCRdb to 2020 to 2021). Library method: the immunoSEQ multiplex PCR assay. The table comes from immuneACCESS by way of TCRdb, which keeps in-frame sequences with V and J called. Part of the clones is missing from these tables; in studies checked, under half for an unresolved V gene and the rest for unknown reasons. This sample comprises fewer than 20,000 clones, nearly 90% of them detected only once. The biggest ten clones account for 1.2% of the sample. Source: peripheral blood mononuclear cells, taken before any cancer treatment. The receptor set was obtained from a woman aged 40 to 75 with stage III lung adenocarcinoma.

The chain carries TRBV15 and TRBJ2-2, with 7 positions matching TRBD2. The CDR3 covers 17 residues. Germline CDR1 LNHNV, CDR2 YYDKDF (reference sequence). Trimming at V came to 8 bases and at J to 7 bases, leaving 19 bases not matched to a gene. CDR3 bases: TGTGCCACCGGGAATCCGTCCAGCGGGATTAATAACGGGGAGCTGTTTTTT. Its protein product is CATGNPSSGINNGELFF. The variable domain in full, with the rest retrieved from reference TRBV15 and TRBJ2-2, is DAMVIQNPRYQVTQFGKPVTLSCSQTLNHNVMYWYQQKSSQAPKLLFHYYDKDFNNEADTPDNFQSRRPNTSFCFLDIRSPGLGDTAMYLCATGNPSSGINNGELFFGEGSRLTVL.

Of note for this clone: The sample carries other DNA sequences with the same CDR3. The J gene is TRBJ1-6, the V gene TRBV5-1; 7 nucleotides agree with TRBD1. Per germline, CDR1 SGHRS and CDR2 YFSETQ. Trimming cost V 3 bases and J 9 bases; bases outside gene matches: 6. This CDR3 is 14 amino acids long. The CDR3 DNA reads TGCGCCAGCAGCTCCAGGACAGGTTCTTCACCCCTCCACTTT. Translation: CASSSRTGSSPLHF.

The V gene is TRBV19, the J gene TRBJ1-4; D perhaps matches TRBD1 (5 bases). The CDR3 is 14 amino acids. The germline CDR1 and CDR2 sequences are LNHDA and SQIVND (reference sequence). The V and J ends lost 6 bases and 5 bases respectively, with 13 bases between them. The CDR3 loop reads CASRLGPSNEKLFF. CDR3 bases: TGTGCCAGTAGGCTGGGGCCTTCGAATGAAAAACTGTTTTTT. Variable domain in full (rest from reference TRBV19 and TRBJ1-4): DGGITQSPKYLFRKEGQNVTLSCEQNLNHDAMYWYRQDPGQGLRLIYYSQIVNDFQKGDIAEGYSVSREKKESFPLTVTSAQKNPTAFYLCASRLGPSNEKLFFGSGTQLSVL.

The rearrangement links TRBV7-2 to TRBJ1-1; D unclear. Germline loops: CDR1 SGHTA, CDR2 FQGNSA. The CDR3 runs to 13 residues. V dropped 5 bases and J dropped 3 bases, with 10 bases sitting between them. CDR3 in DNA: TGTGCCAGCAGCCCCGGCTCCTACACTGAAGCTTTCTTT. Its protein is CASSPGSYTEAFF.

CDR3 in DNA: TGTGCCAGCAGCTTAGCGGGACAGGTAGACGAAAAACTGTTTTTT. It translates to CASSLAGQVDEKLFF. The chain links TRBV7-2 to TRBJ1-4, with TRBD1 matching 8 bases. J gave up 8 bases and V 0 bases, and 5 bases lay outside the gene matches. Germline values: CDR1 SGHTA, CDR2 FQGNSA. The CDR3 sequence is 15 residues long.

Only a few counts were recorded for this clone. The CDR3 loop reads CASSHGLVNNEQFF. As DNA, the CDR3 is TGCGCCAGCAGCCACGGACTAGTGAACAATGAGCAGTTCTTC. The chain links TRBV4-1 to TRBJ2-1, with TRBD2 matching 7 bases. This CDR3 region has 14 residues. Germline V CDR1 and CDR2: MGHRA, YSYEKL. Trimming took 3 bases from V and 5 from J; bases not matched to a gene: 4.

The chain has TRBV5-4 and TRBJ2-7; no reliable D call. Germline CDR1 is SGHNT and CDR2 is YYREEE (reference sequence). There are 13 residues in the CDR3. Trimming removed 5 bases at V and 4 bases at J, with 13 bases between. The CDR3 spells CASSSEVFYEQYF. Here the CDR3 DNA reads TGTGCCAGCAGTTCCGAAGTTTTTTACGAGCAGTACTTC. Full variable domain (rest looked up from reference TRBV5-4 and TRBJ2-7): ETGVTQSPTHLIKTRGQQVTLRCSSQSGHNTVSWYQQALGQGPQFIFQYYREEENGRGNFPPRFSGLQFPNYSSELNVNALELDDSALYLCASSSEVFYEQYFGPGTRLTVT.

The CDR3 here is CASRSRGQSSPLHF. CDR3 DNA: TGTGCCAGCAGATCGCGCGGACAGAGTTCACCCCTCCACTTT. The chain recombines TRBV7-9 with TRBJ1-6; TRBD1 might be the D (6 bases). CDR3 length: 14 residues. The ends were cut back, 6 bases at V and 9 bases at J, with 15 bases in the middle. Per germline, CDR1 SEHNR and CDR2 FQNEAQ (reference sequence). The whole variable domain, filled in from reference TRBV7-9 and TRBJ1-6, reads DTGVSQNPRHKITKRGQNVTFRCDPISEHNRLYWYRQTLGQGPEFLTYFQNEAQLEKSRLLSDRFSAERPKGSFSTLEIQRTEQGDSAMYLCASRSRGQSSPLHFGNGTRLTVT.

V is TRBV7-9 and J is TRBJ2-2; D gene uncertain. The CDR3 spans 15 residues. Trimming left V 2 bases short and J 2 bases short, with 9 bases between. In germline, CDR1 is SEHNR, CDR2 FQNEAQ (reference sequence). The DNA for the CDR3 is TGTGCCAGCAGCTTATCTAACCTCAACACCGGGGAGCTGTTTTTT. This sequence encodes CASSLSNLNTGELFF.

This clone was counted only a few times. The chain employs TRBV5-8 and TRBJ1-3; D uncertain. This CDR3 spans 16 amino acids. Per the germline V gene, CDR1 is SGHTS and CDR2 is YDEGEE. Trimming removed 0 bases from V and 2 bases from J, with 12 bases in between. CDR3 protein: CASSLAIRRTGNTIYF. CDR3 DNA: TGTGCCAGCAGCTTGGCGATTCGGCGGACTGGAAACACCATATATTTT.

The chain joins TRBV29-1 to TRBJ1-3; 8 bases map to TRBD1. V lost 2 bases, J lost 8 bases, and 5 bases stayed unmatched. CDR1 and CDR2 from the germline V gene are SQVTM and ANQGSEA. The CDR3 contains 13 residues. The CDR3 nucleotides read TGCAGCGTTGAAAGACAGGGGATAGACACCATATATTTT. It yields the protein CSVERQGIDTIYF.

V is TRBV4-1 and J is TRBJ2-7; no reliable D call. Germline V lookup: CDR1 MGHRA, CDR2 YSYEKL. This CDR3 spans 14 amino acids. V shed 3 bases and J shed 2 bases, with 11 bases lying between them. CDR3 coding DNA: TGCGCCAGCAGCCATCGTGGCAGCGCCTACGAGCAGTACTTC. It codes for CASSHRGSAYEQYF.

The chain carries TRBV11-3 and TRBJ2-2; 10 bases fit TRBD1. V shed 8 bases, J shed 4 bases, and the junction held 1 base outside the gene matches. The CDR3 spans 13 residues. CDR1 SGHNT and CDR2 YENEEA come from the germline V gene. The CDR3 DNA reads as TGTGCCAGCTGGGACAGGGGCACCGGGGAGCTGTTTTTT. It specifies CASWDRGTGELFF.

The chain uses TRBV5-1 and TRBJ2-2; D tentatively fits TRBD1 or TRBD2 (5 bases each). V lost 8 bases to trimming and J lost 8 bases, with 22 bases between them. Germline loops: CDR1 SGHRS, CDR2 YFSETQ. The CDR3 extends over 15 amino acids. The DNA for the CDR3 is TGCGCCAGTGCCCGGGACCCTGAAGGACCGGGGGAGCTGTTTTTT. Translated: CASARDPEGPGELFF. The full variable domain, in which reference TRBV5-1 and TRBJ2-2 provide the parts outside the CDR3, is KAGVTQTPRYLIKTRGQQVTLSCSPISGHRSVSWYQQTPGQGLQFLFEYFSETQRNKGNFPGRFSGRQFSNSRSEMNVSTLELGDSALYLCASARDPEGPGELFFGEGSRLTVL.

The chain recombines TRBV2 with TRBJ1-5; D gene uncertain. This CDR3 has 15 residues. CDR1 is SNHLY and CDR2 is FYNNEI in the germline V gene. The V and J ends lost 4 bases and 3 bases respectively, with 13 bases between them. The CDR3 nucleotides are TGTGCCAGCAGTGGATGGTCAGCTCACAATCAGCCCCAGCATTTT. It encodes CASSGWSAHNQPQHF.

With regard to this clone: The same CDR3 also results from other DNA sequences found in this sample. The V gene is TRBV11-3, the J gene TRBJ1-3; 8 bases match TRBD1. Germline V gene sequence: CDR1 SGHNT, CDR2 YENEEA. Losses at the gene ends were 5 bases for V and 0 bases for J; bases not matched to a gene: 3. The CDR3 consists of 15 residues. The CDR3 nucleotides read TGTGCCAGCAGCAGACAGGGGAGCTCTGGAAACACCATATATTTT. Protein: CASSRQGSSGNTIYF.

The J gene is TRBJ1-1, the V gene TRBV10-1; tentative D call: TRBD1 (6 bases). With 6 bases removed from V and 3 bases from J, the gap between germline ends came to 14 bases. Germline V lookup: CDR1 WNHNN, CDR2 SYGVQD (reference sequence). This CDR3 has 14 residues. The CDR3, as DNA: TGCGCCAGCAGGCTAATAAGGGGGGACACTGAAGCTTTCTTT. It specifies CASRLIRGDTEAFF.

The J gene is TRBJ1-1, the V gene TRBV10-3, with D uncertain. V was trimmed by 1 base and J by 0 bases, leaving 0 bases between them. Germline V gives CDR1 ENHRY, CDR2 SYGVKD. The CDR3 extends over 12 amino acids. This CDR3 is CAISELNTEAFF. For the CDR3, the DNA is TGTGCCATCAGTGAGTTGAACACTGAAGCTTTCTTT.

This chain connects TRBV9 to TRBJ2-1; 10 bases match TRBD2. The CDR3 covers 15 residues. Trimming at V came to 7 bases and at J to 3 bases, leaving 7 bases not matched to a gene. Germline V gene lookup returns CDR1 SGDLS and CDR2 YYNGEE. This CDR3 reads CASSSGGAFYNEQFF. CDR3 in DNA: TGTGCCAGCTCCAGCGGGGGGGCCTTCTACAATGAGCAGTTCTTC.

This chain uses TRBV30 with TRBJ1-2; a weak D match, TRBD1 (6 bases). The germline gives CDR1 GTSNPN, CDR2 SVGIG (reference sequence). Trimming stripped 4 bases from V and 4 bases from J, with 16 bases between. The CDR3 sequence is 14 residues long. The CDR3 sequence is CAWKVAGVPYGYTF. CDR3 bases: TGTGCCTGGAAAGTTGCAGGGGTTCCCTATGGCTACACCTTC.

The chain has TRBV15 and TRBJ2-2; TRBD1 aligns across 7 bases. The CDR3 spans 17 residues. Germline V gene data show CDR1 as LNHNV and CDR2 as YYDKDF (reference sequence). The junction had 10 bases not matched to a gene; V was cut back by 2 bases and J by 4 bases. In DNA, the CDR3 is TGTGCCACCAGCAGAATACGGGACAGCCGAACCACCGGGGAGCTGTTTTTT. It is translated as CATSRIRDSRTTGELFF.

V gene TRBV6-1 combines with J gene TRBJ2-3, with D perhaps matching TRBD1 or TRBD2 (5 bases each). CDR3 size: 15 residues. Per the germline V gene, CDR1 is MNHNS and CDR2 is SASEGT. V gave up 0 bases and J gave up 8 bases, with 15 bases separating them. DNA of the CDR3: TGTGCCAGCAGTGAAGCTGGGACCTTGGGTGGTACGCAGTATTTT. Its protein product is CASSEAGTLGGTQYF.

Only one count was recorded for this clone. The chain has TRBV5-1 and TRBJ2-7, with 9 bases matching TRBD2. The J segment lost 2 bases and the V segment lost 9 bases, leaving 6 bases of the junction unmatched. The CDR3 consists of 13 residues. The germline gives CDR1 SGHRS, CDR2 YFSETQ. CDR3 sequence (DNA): TGCGCCACCCTAGCGGGGATCACCTACGAGCAGTACTTC. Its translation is CATLAGITYEQYF.

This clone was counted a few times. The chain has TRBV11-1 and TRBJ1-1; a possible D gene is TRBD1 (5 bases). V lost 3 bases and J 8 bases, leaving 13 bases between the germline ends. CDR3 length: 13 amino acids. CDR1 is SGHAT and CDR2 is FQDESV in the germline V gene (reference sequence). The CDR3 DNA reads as TGTGCCAGCAGCTTGACGGGGAACAGGGAAGCTTTCTTT. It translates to CASSLTGNREAFF.

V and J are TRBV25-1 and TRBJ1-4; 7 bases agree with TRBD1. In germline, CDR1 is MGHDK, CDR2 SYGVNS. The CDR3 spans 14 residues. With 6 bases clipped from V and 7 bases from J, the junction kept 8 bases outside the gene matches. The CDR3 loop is CASSGEGAGEKLFF. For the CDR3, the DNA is TGTGCCAGCAGCGGGGAGGGGGCTGGTGAAAAACTGTTTTTT.

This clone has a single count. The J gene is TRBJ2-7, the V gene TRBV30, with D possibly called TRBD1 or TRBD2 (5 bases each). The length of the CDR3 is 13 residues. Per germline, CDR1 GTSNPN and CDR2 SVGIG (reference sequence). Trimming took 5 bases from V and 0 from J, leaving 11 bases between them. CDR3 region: CAWSGTVSYEQYF. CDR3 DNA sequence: TGTGCCTGGTCCGGGACGGTCTCCTACGAGCAGTACTTC.

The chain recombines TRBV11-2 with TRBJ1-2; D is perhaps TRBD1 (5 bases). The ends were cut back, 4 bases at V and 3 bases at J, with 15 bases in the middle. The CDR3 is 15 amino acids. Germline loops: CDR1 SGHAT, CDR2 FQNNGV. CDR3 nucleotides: TGTGCCAGCAGCTCCCCCCGGGGACGGGACTATGGCTACACCTTC. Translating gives CASSSPRGRDYGYTF.

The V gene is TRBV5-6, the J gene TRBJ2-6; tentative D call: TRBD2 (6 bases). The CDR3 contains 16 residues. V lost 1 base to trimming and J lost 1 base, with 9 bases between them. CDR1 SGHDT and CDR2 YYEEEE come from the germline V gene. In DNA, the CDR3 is TGTGCCAGCAGCTTGACACGGGGGTCTGGGGCCAACGTCCTGACTTTC. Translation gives CASSLTRGSGANVLTF.

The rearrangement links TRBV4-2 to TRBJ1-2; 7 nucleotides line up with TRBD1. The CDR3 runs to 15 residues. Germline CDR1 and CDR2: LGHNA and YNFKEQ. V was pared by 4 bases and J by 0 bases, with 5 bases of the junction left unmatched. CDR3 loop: CASSLRDSPNYGYTF. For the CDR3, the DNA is TGTGCCAGCAGCCTAAGGGACAGTCCTAACTATGGCTACACCTTC.